This T cell receptor beta chain was identified in a study of T cell repertoires in aging, cancer and after chemotherapy (dated by TCRdb to the late 2010s). With respect to the entire study: Donors were distributed across six age groups ranging from 30 or younger to 70 or older, with at least three individuals included per group. In the solid tumor group, paired pre- and post-chemotherapy samples were obtained from brain tumor (glioblastoma) patients receiving temozolomide-based therapy. Millions of TCR reads were contained in the full dataset. Peripheral blood TCR beta repertoires from healthy donors and cancer patients were profiled to examine immunoaging and T cell reconstitution after chemotherapy. Alongside fewer than 100 healthy donors serving as a reference group, the cohort included some 220 cancer patients, of whom 94 had hematological cancers and fewer than 140 had solid cancers. Broader findings and caveats from the paper: Compared with age-matched healthy donors, untreated patients with either hematological or solid cancers had significantly lower TCR diversity in the blood along with higher clonality. Declining TCR diversity with age in healthy donors was mainly explained by loss of richness; in cancer patients, loss of evenness also contributed. Median generation probability increased over the chemotherapy interval in both cancer cohorts, suggesting repertoire reconstitution through rebound thymic output. It was noted by the authors that conclusions about immunological memory after chemotherapy cannot be drawn from the repertoire data.

TCR beta rearrangements were amplified from genomic DNA isolated from peripheral blood, not from sorted cells or RNA. Rearranged TRB sequences spanning V, D and J segments were amplified by multiplex touch-down PCR using a mixed TRB-A/B primer pool. Two consecutive PCR reactions with Phusion HS II polymerase added Illumina adapters and sample indices to the amplicons. After gel purification with the NucleoSpin Gel and PCR Clean-up kit, the amplicons were checked using Qubit and an Agilent 2100 Bioanalyzer. The libraries were sequenced on an Illumina MiSeq with 600-cycle, single-indexed, paired-end runs. The authors processed their data as follows. MiXCR versions 2.12 and 3.0.5 were used to process the TRB sequences. Each unique CDR3 nucleotide sequence was treated as one clone, and only productive sequences with two or more reads were kept. Shannon diversity, evenness, clonality (one minus evenness), and alpha-parameterized diversity profiles from alpha 0 to 5 were included as repertoire metrics. Generation probabilities of clones in paired pre- and post-chemotherapy samples were computed with the IGoR algorithm. In TCRdb, the public reads were trimmed at Q25 with fastp and aligned with MiXCR, with productive beta chains retained. For every CDR3 protein sequence, its rows merge into one entry that carries the most common genes and DNA. The authors' filters were not applied to this entry. Within this sample are 1,500 to 2,000 distinct CDR3 sequences, with 20% to 25% of them counted one time only. Roughly a fifth of the sample lies in the top ten.

In its sample, this clonotype comes out as medium-sized (0.01 to 0.1%). What antigen it recognizes has not been identified. Base qualities are not at hand, and no much larger clone is one base apart. The CDR3 has 16 amino acids, counting the end cysteine and phenylalanine. The DNA shown is the 48-base CDR3, in frame from base 1. Via the germline V gene, CDR1 is MNHEY and CDR2 SVGAGI. V loses 5 bases at its end and J loses 5 bases; junction bases beyond the gene matches: 9. The TCR comes from a human donor with a solid tumor. The sample was blood. The receptor chain draws on TRBV6-5 and TRBJ1-5, and TRBD1 aligns with 10 junction nucleotides. The encoded CDR3 is CASSPPGTGVYQPQHF. The DNA sequence is as follows: TGTGCCAGCAGTCCCCCCGGGACAGGGGTTTATCAGCCCCAGCATTTT.